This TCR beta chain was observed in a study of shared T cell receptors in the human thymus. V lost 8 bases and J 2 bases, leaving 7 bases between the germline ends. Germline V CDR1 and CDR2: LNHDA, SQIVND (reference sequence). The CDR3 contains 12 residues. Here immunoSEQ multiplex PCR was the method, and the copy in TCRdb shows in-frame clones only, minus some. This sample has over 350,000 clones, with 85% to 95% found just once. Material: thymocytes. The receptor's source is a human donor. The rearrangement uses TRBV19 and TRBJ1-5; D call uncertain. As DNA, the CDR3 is TGTGCCAGTCACAGCGGCAATCAGCCCCAGCATTTT. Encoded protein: CASHSGNQPQHF.